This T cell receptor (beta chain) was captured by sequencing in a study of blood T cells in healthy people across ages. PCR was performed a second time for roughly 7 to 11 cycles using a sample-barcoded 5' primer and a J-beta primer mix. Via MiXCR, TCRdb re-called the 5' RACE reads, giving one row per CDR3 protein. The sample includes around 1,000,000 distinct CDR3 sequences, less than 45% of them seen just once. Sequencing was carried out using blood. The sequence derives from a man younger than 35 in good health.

The chain's CDR3 is CASRTGRTNEKLFF. CDR3 nucleotide sequence: TGTGCCAGCAGAACAGGGAGAACTAATGAAAAACTGTTTTTT. The V and J genes are TRBV5-5 and TRBJ1-4; the D gene is possibly TRBD1 (6 bases). This CDR3 is 14 amino acids long. The V gene's germline CDR1 is SGHKS and CDR2 YYEKEE (reference sequence). The V end lost 5 bases, the J end lost 1 base, and 9 bases lay between the germline ends.